The subject of this entry is one T cell receptor (beta chain). The antigen is undetermined. The ends were cut back, 4 bases at V and 1 base at J, with 11 bases in the middle. The germline CDR1 and CDR2 sequences are ENHRY and SYGVKD. The CDR3 spans 14 residues. The study ran its PCR with 60 Vbeta and 13 Jbeta primers. The method was immunoSEQ multiplex PCR; TCRdb's version includes in-frame clones alone and lacks a portion of them. The sample shows about 130,000 clones, roughly four fifths of them seen only once. This sample was taken from a study of cytomegalovirus exposure and HLA in healthy donors. Broader study findings: In an earlier analysis, productive rearrangement rates for most beta V segments clustered near 87% or 30%. Per published accounts, TCR beta sequences correctly predicted the HLA-A and HLA-B alleles of most subjects.

V gene TRBV10-3 combines with J gene TRBJ2-7; perhaps TRBD1 as D (5 bases). The clonotype originates from a woman aged 40-49 years in good health and CMV-seropositive. The sequenced material came from PBMCs. The CDR3 region has the DNA TGTGCCATCAGTGCTTTGGACACTTCCTACGAGCAGTACTTC. The encoded protein is CAISALDTSYEQYF.